Listed below are T cell receptor beta chains from one sample, sequenced in a study of blood T cells in healthy people across ages. TCRdb passed the 5' RACE reads through MiXCR, listing each CDR3 protein once. The sample records roughly 1,800,000 distinct CDR3 sequences, less than 50% being singletons. The source material was blood. All receptors come from a woman in her 40s in good health. The CDR3 runs from the conserved cysteine through the conserved F or W.

V gene,J gene,CDR3 protein
TRBV9,NA,CASSEGQGTIGEQYF
TRBV5-1,TRBJ1-2,CASNNPSDRAYTF
TRBV6-5,TRBJ2-1,CATFSGGADNEQFF
TRBV6-1,TRBJ2-5,CASGLTSAGIPHETQYF
TRBV20-1,TRBJ2-7,CSARWDRGKEQYF
TRBV4-2,TRBJ2-3,CASSQVERGTDTQYF
TRBV4-2,TRBJ2-5,CASSQFTTTEETQYF
TRBV7-9,TRBJ2-3,CASSHVGVDTQYF
TRBV2,TRBJ1-2,CASSGQGYGYTF
TRBV7-9,TRBJ2-3,CASSSPGQGRPQYF
TRBV5-1,TRBJ2-1,CASSLRTSGGYEQFF
TRBV10-2,TRBJ2-7,CASSGGPISYEQYF
TRBV12-3/TRBV12-4,TRBJ2-7,CASSLKRDASSYEQYF
TRBV29-1,TRBJ1-2,CSVEESEGFLNYGYTF
TRBV11-1,TRBJ2-3,CASSFGTAPTDTQYF
TRBV27,TRBJ1-2,CASRFTRGQGYGYTF
TRBV7-2,TRBJ2-5,CASRPGVETQYF
TRBV20-1,TRBJ2-4,CSASAGTGELQGQYF
TRBV29-1,TRBJ2-5,CSVVIAGVKETQYF